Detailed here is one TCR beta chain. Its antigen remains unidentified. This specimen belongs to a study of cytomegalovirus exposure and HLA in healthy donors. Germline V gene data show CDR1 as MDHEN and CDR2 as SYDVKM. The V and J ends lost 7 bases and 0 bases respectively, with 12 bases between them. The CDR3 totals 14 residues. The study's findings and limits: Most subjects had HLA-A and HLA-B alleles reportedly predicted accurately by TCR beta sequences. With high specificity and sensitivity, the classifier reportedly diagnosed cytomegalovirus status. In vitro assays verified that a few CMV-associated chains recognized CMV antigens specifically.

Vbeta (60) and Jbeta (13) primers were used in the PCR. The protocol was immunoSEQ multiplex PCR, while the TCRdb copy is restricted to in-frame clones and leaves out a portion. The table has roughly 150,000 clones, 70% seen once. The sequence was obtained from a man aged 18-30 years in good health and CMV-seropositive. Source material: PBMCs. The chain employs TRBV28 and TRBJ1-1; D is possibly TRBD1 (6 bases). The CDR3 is CASTQGGMNTEAFF. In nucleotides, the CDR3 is TGTGCCAGCACCCAAGGGGGTATGAACACTGAAGCTTTCTTT.